One sample yielded the 9 T cell receptor beta chains listed below, sequenced in a study of blood T cell repertoires in COVID-19. Data came from immunoSEQ multiplex PCR; TCRdb stores just in-frame clones and leaves some out. The sample has 220,000 or so clones; 65% to 85% are singletons. Sequences were obtained from peripheral blood. Every receptor here comes from a woman aged 55-75 years with acute or convalescent COVID-19.

The rearrangement joins TRBV15 to TRBJ2-5, with 12 bases matching TRBD1. This CDR3 has 19 amino acids. V trimming: 2 bases; J trimming: 4 bases; junction bases outside the gene matches: 14. The germline CDR1 and CDR2 sequences are LNHNV and YYDKDF (reference sequence). The CDR3 region has the DNA TGTGCCACCAGCAGACGATTGACCCCCGGGACAGGGGGCTCAGAGACCCAGTACTTC. Translation: CATSRRLTPGTGGSETQYF.

The chain has TRBV2 and TRBJ2-7, with 8 bases lining up with TRBD1. This CDR3 spans 15 amino acids. The J segment lost 0 bases and the V segment lost 5 bases, leaving 6 bases of the junction unmatched. Germline V gene data show CDR1 as SNHLY and CDR2 as FYNNEI. The CDR3 loop is CASSWGQANSYEQYF. The CDR3 bases are TGTGCCAGCAGTTGGGGACAGGCTAACTCCTACGAGCAGTACTTC.

This rearrangement joins TRBV5-4 to TRBJ1-2; D is perhaps TRBD1 (6 bases). Germline V gene lookup returns CDR1 SGHNT and CDR2 YYREEE (reference sequence). The CDR3 is 13 residues long. V lost 6 bases and J lost 8, with 17 bases in between. The CDR3 is CASTLWGGEGYTF. CDR3 bases: TGTGCCAGCACCCTTTGGGGGGGCGAAGGCTACACCTTC.

This clone has just a few counts. This chain links TRBV5-6 with TRBJ2-3; 9 nucleotides agree with TRBD2. CDR1 is SGHDT and CDR2 is YYEEEE in the germline V gene. The V and J ends lost 4 bases and 1 base, in that order; junction bases with no gene match: 10. The CDR3 totals 17 residues. Here the CDR3 reads CASSPRKAGGGTDTQYF. The CDR3 nucleotides are TGTGCCAGCAGCCCCCGTAAAGCGGGGGGTGGCACAGATACGCAGTATTTT.

This rearrangement joins TRBV30 to TRBJ1-4, with D tentatively TRBD1 (6 bases). Germline V gene lookup returns CDR1 GTSNPN and CDR2 SVGIG (reference sequence). CDR3 length equals 13 residues. V lost 3 bases to trimming and J lost 8 bases, with 13 bases between them. CDR3 residues: CAWSITGFEKLFF. DNA for the CDR3: TGTGCCTGGAGCATAACAGGGTTCGAAAAACTGTTTTTT.

The V and J genes are TRBV30 and TRBJ2-3; tentatively, D is TRBD1 (6 bases). Germline V gene lookup returns CDR1 GTSNPN and CDR2 SVGIG (reference sequence). The CDR3 length is 15 residues. Trimming removed 2 bases at V and 2 bases at J, with 14 bases between. CDR3 nucleotides: TGTGCCTGGAGTCTTGGGCAGGGGATCACAGATACGCAGTATTTT. Translating gives CAWSLGQGITDTQYF.

The chain couples TRBV6-5 to TRBJ1-2; D perhaps matches TRBD1 (5 bases). Trimming shortened V by 2 bases and J by 4 bases, and 8 bases separated the two germline ends. This CDR3 is 13 amino acids long. Germline CDR1 is MNHEY and CDR2 is SVGAGI. CDR3 sequence: CASSYDRLYGYTF. The CDR3 DNA sequence: TGTGCCAGCAGTTACGACAGACTCTATGGCTACACCTTC.

The chain combines TRBV20-1 with TRBJ2-3; the D gene is possibly TRBD1 (5 bases). The germline V gene encodes CDR1 DFQATT and CDR2 SNEGSKA (reference sequence). The CDR3 consists of 10 residues. DNA of the CDR3: TGCAGCGCCAGGGCCGATACGCAGTATTTT. The encoded protein is CSARADTQYF.

The V gene is TRBV7-2, the J gene TRBJ1-6, with 7 nucleotides matching TRBD1. The CDR3 runs to 15 residues. J lost 9 bases, V lost 5 bases, and 10 bases had no gene match. Looked up from germline, CDR1 is SGHTA and CDR2 is FQGNSA. CDR3 DNA: TGTGCCAGCAGCCTAGGGAGACAGGGAGGTTCACCCCTCCACTTT. Protein product: CASSLGRQGGSPLHF.